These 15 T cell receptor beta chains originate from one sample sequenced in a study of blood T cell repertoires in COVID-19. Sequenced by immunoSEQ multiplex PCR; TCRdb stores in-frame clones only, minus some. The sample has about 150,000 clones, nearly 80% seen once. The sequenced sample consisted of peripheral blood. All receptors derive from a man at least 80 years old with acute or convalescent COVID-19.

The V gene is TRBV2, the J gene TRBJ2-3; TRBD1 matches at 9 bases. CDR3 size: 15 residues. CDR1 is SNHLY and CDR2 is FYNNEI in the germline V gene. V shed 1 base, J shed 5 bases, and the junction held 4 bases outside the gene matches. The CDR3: CASSEVGQGLDTQYF. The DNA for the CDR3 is TGTGCCAGCAGTGAAGTGGGACAGGGCCTAGATACGCAGTATTTT.

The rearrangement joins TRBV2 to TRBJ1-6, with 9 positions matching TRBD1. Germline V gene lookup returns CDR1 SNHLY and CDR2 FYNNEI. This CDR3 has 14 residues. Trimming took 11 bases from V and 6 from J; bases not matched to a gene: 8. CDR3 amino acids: CAGRTGVTNSPLHF. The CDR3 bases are TGTGCCGGCCGGACAGGGGTGACTAATTCACCCCTCCACTTT.

CDR3 protein: CASSLQPRLEAFF. In DNA form, the CDR3 reads TGTGCCAGCAGCTTACAGCCCAGGTTGGAAGCTTTCTTT. The V call is TRBV11-2, the J call TRBJ1-1; D is undetermined. Germline V gene sequence: CDR1 SGHAT, CDR2 FQNNGV. The V end was cut by 2 bases, the J end by 8 bases, with 12 bases between. This CDR3 spans 13 amino acids.

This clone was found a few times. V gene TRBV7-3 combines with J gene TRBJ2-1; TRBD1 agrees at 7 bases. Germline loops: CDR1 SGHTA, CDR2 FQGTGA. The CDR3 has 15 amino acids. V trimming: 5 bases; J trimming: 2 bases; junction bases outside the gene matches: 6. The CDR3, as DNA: TGTGCCAGCAGCCTTGGGACAGCCACCTACAATGAGCAGTTCTTC. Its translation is CASSLGTATYNEQFF.

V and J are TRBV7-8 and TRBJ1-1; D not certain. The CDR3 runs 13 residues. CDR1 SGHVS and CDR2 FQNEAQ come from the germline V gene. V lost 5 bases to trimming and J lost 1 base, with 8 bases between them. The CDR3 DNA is TGTGCCAGCAGCCTGACACCGAACACTGAAGCTTTCTTT. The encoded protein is CASSLTPNTEAFF.

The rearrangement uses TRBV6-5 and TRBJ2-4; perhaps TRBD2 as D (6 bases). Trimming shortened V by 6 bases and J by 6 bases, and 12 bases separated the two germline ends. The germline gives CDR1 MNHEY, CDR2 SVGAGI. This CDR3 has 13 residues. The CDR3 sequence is CASRPPGGNIQYF. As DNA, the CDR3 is TGTGCCAGCAGACCCCCCGGGGGAAACATTCAGTACTTC.

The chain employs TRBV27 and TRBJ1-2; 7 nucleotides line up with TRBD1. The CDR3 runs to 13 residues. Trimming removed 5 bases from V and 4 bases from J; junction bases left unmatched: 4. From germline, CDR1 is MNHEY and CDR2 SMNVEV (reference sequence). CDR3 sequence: CASSLTGSYGYTF. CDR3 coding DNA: TGTGCCAGCAGTCTGACAGGGAGCTATGGCTACACCTTC.

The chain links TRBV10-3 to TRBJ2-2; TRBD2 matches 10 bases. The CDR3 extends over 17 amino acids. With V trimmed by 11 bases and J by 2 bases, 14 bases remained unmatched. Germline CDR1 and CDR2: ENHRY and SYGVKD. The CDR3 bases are TGTGCCGCTCGGAAGGGGCTAGCGGGGGCCAACACCGGGGAGCTGTTTTTT. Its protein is CAARKGLAGANTGELFF.

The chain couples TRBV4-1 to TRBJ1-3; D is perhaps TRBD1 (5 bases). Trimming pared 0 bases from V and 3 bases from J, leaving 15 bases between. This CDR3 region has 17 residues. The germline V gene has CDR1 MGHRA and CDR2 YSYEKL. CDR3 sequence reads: CASSQDRQGVGGNTIYF. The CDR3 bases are TGCGCCAGCAGCCAAGATCGGCAGGGTGTAGGTGGAAACACCATATATTTT.

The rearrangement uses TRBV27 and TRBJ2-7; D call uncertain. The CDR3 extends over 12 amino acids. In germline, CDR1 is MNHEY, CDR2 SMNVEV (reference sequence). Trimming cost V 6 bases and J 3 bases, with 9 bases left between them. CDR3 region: CASRKTIYEQYF. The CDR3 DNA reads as TGTGCCAGCAGAAAAACAATCTACGAGCAGTACTTC.

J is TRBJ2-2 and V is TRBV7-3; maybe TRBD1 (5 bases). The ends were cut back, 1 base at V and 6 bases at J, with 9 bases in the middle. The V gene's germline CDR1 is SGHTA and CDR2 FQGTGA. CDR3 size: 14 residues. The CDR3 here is CASSLNGASGELFF. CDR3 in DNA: TGTGCCAGCAGCTTAAATGGGGCGTCCGGGGAGCTGTTTTTT. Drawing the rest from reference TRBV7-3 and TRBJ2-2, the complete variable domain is GAGVSQTPSNKVTEKGKYVELRCDPISGHTALYWYRQSLGQGPEFLIYFQGTGAADDSGLPNDRFFAVRPEGSVSTLKIQRTERGDSAVYLCASSLNGASGELFFGEGSRLTVL.

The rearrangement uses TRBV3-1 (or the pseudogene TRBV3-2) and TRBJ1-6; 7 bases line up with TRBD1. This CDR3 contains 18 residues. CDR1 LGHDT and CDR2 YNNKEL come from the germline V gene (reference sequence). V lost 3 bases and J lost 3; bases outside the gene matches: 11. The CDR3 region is CASSQSDRAINYNSPLHF. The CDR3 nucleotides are TGTGCCAGCAGCCAGTCAGACAGGGCGATAAACTATAATTCACCCCTCCACTTT.

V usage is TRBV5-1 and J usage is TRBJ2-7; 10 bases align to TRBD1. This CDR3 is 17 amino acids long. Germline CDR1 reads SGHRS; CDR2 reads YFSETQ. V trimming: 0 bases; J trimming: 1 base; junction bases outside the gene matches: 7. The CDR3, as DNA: TGCGCCAGCAGCTTGGCCCCCGGGACAGGGGCGTCCTACGAGCAGTACTTC. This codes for CASSLAPGTGASYEQYF.

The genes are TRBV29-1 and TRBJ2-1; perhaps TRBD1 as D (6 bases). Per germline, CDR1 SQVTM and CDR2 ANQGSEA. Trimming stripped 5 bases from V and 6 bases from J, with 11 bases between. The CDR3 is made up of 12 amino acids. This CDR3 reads CSVTRGGNEQFF. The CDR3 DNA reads TGCAGCGTTACCAGAGGGGGCAATGAGCAGTTCTTC.

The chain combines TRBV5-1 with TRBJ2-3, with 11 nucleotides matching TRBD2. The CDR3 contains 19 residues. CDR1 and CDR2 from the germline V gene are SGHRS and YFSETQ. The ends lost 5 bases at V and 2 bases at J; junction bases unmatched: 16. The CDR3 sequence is CASSYDSSSGGFSTDTQYF. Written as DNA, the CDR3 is TGCGCCAGCAGTTATGATTCGTCTAGCGGGGGGTTTTCCACAGATACGCAGTATTTT.